Listed below are T cell receptor beta chains from one sample, sequenced in a study of blood T cell repertoires in COVID-19. Assay used: immunoSEQ multiplex PCR; TCRdb lists only in-frame clones, some missing. The sample yields 200,000 to 250,000 clones, around 83% seen once. Sequences were obtained from peripheral blood. The receptors originated from a man aged 45-65 years with active or convalescent COVID-19. CDR3s include the opening cysteine and the closing phenylalanine or tryptophan.

TRBV3-1/TRBV3-2	TRBJ2-2	CASSWTGGTGELFF
TRBV6-5	TRBJ2-1	CASSRGRVNEQFF
TRBV4-3	TRBJ2-5	CASSQNPGLAGVQETQYF
TRBV3-1/TRBV3-2	TRBJ2-1	CASSQKVAGAYEQFF
TRBV30	TRBJ1-1	CAWSADKDTEAFF
TRBV2	TRBJ2-7	CASRAGVIYEQYF
TRBV2	TRBJ1-6	CASSDSRGLHSYNSPLHF
TRBV27	TRBJ2-1	CASSPAAGESGNEQFF
TRBV11-2	TRBJ2-5	CASSRAGNQETQYF
TRBV3-1/TRBV3-2	TRBJ2-5	CASSYGLSQGETQYF
TRBV2	TRBJ1-1	CASSEEDSYTEAFF
TRBV19	TRBJ2-1	CASSIGPGQVREQFF
TRBV6-6	TRBJ2-7	CASSRDSNYEQYF
TRBV6-2/TRBV6-3	TRBJ1-5	CASSGQGGGGKQPQHF
TRBV7-6	TRBJ2-1	CASSLGPAGGPSYNEQFF
TRBV7-2	TRBJ1-5	CASSSATSNQPQHF
TRBV12-3/TRBV12-4	TRBJ2-5	CASSFLGEETQYF
TRBV28	TRBJ1-2	CASSQTGLLYYGYTF
TRBV4-3	TRBJ2-5	CASRSSVFARETQYF
TRBV28	TRBJ1-5	CASSLSRDSEQPQHF
TRBV5-4	TRBJ2-7	CASSLHGGPYEQYF
TRBV7-2	TRBJ2-5	CASSYPTRVAQYF
TRBV30	TRBJ2-3	CAWSRWTSVGTDTQYF
TRBV4-1	TRBJ1-2	CASSPGQGYGYTF
TRBV4-3	TRBJ2-7	CASSTTPRTGDEQYF
TRBV2	TRBJ2-2	CASSLDRMTGELFF
TRBV2	TRBJ1-6	CASKIQGHNSPLHF